Each of the 22 T cell receptor beta chains below was sequenced from the same sample in a study of CXCR3-negative and CXCR3-positive naive CD8 T cells. These TCRs are of unknown antigen specificity. 5' RACE that incorporated UMI labels was used to prepare the TRB cDNA libraries. TCRdb re-called the 5' RACE reads and gives one entry per CDR3 protein, without DNA. Reported are around 160,000 distinct CDR3 sequences; the ten largest clones contain approximately 0.27%. Study results and caveats: More hydrophobic TRB CDR3s occurred in CXCR3-positive than in CXCR3-negative naive cells.

The sample was naive CXCR3+ CD8+ T cells from blood. Subset given: CD45RO-CCR7+CD27+CD95- naive CD8+ T cells expressing CXCR3 (TNR3+). The receptors stem from a human donor in good health. Some clones in this sample may be carry-over from other donors' samples.

The chain is built from TRBV11-2 and TRBJ2-7; TCRdb proposes TRBD2, but this gene call is untestable without DNA. The CDR3 has 16 residues. CDR1 SGHAT and CDR2 FQNNGV come from the germline V gene. CDR3 loop: CASSLDGTSGTYEQYF.

V is TRBV19 and J is TRBJ2-5; no DNA is available, so the TRBD2 call from TCRdb remains unchecked. CDR1 is LNHDA and CDR2 is SQIVND in the germline V gene (reference sequence). The length of the CDR3 is 14 residues. CDR3 protein: CASSPYSSTDTQYF. The complete variable domain, with remaining parts taken from reference TRBV19 and TRBJ2-5, reads DGGITQSPKYLFRKEGQNVTLSCEQNLNHDAMYWYRQDPGQGLRLIYYSQIVNDFQKGDIAEGYSVSREKKESFPLTVTSAQKNPTAFYLCASSPYSSTDTQYFGPGTRLLVL.

The chain couples TRBV19 to TRBJ2-7. The CDR3 has 13 residues. CDR1 is LNHDA, CDR2 SQIVND, per germline (reference sequence). The CDR3: CASSIFRSYEQYF.

The chain employs TRBV7-9 and TRBJ2-1; TCRdb names TRBD1, which stays unverified in the absence of DNA. Germline V lookup: CDR1 SEHNR, CDR2 FQNEAQ (reference sequence). The CDR3 contains 16 residues. CDR3 region: CASSSGTGVRYNEQFF.

The CDR3 loop is CASTPWDITAGDTQYF. This chain joins TRBV28 and TRBJ2-3; absent DNA, TCRdb's TRBD1 call cannot be checked. The CDR3 contains 16 residues. The germline V gene encodes CDR1 MDHEN and CDR2 SYDVKM.

J is TRBJ2-2 and V is TRBV28. CDR1 and CDR2 from the germline V gene are MDHEN and SYDVKM. This CDR3 has 13 amino acids. CDR3 sequence: CASSLTNTGELFF.

The chain carries TRBV12-3 or TRBV12-4 and TRBJ1-2. CDR3 length equals 14 residues. The CDR3 reads CASSLEPAAYGYTF.

The chain carries TRBV6-5 and TRBJ2-1. Germline loops: CDR1 MNHEY, CDR2 SVGAGI. The CDR3 has 13 residues. The CDR3 region is CASSYSLDGRQFF.

V gene TRBV7-8 combines with J gene TRBJ2-1; TCRdb's D gene call, TRBD2, goes unchecked for lack of DNA. Germline CDR1 reads SGHVS; CDR2 reads FQNEAQ. This CDR3 comprises 16 residues. This chain's CDR3 is CASSLRSGGGDNEQFF.

The chain uses TRBV30 and TRBJ1-6. This CDR3 is 12 amino acids long. Per germline, CDR1 GTSNPN and CDR2 SVGIG (reference sequence). The CDR3 reads CAWSPDASPLHF.

This chain connects TRBV21-1 to TRBJ1-5; TCRdb outputs TRBD1, but without DNA this stays unchecked. TRBV21-1 is annotated as a pseudogene. The CDR3 loop spans 18 amino acids. CDR3 sequence reads: CASSKGLGQGDSNQPQHF.

The V gene is TRBV20-1, the J gene TRBJ2-7. The CDR3 runs 13 residues. CDR1 and CDR2 (germline): DFQATT, SNEGSKA (reference sequence). CDR3: CSASIPESYEQYF.

CDR3 sequence reads: CASSLVTQSAARIEADTQYF. V is TRBV11-2 and J is TRBJ2-3; the TCRdb D gene call, TRBD1, has no DNA to confirm it. CDR3 size: 20 residues. The V gene's germline CDR1 is SGHAT and CDR2 FQNNGV.

CDR3 region: CSVEGGSVSYEQYF. The rearrangement links TRBV29-1 to TRBJ2-7; TCRdb names TRBD2, which stays unverified in the absence of DNA. The CDR3 sequence is 14 residues long. Looked up from germline, CDR1 is SQVTM and CDR2 is ANQGSEA.

The chain carries TRBV6-5 and TRBJ2-2. The CDR3 totals 14 residues. Germline V lookup: CDR1 MNHEY, CDR2 SVGAGI. The CDR3 loop is CASSLFKLTGELFF.

The rearrangement uses TRBV11-2 and TRBJ2-7; without DNA, the TCRdb call of TRBD1 cannot be checked. This CDR3 region has 12 residues. CDR1 and CDR2 from the germline V gene are SGHAT and FQNNGV. This CDR3 reads CASSGMGGEQYF.

V gene TRBV12-3 or TRBV12-4 combines with J gene TRBJ2-2; the TCRdb call, TRBD2, lacks DNA for checking. This CDR3 region has 15 residues. CDR3 region: CASSRPNGDTGELFF.

CDR3 residues: CASSLRGTAGNQPQHF. V is TRBV27 and J is TRBJ1-5; TCRdb calls TRBD1, which cannot be checked without DNA. Looked up from germline, CDR1 is MNHEY and CDR2 is SMNVEV (reference sequence). The CDR3 covers 16 residues.

This chain links TRBV3-1 with TRBJ1-2. CDR1 is LGHDT and CDR2 is YNNKEL in the germline V gene (reference sequence). The CDR3 is 16 residues long. CDR3 residues: CASSQGIIRTNYGYTF.

This sequence joins TRBV19 and TRBJ2-4; TCRdb indicates TRBD2, and absent DNA this call remains unverified. CDR1 is LNHDA and CDR2 is SQIVND in the germline V gene (reference sequence). The length of the CDR3 is 14 residues. CDR3: CASSTRGGRDIQYF. The variable domain in full, completed from reference TRBV19 and TRBJ2-4, reads DGGITQSPKYLFRKEGQNVTLSCEQNLNHDAMYWYRQDPGQGLRLIYYSQIVNDFQKGDIAEGYSVSREKKESFPLTVTSAQKNPTAFYLCASSTRGGRDIQYFGAGTRLSVL.

The V and J genes are TRBV20-1 and TRBJ2-7; with no DNA, the TCRdb D assignment of TRBD1 cannot be verified. Germline CDR1 and CDR2: DFQATT and SNEGSKA (reference sequence). The CDR3 runs to 14 residues. CDR3 in amino acids: CSAREVTDSYEQYF.

The chain has TRBV5-1 and TRBJ1-1; TCRdb lists TRBD1, though no DNA is available to test this call. Germline lookup yields CDR1 SGHRS and CDR2 YFSETQ. CDR3 length: 14 amino acids. Here the CDR3 reads CASSLEGQGVEAFF.